This TCR beta chain comes out of a study of blood T cell repertoires in COVID-19. Trimming stripped 0 bases from V and 4 bases from J, with 7 bases between. The CDR3 covers 14 residues. Germline lookup yields CDR1 KGHSH and CDR2 LQKENI. The repertoire was sequenced with immunoSEQ multiplex PCR; TCRdb's copy has only in-frame clones and lacks some. The table records more than 85,000 clones, 75% to 85% of them present only once. This clonotype was sampled from a man in his 70s with acute or convalescent COVID-19. The sample consisted of peripheral blood. The chain joins TRBV18 to TRBJ1-5, with a tentative D call TRBD1 (5 bases). In DNA form, the CDR3 reads TGTGCCAGCTCACCACCGACAGCTAATCAGCCCCAGCATTTT. Encoded protein: CASSPPTANQPQHF.